The 9 T cell receptor beta chains reported below all come from one sample, sequenced in a study of beta chain features in type 1 diabetes. The study reverse transcribed the entire isolated RNA, so it sequenced expressed TCRB transcripts. Method: immunoSEQ multiplex PCR; TCRdb's copy keeps in-frame clones and lacks some. This sample has around 500,000 clones, with roughly an eighth found just once. The material sequenced was naive CD4+ T cells from blood. Every receptor here comes from a woman under 30 in good health.

This clone was seen a handful of times. The V gene is TRBV4-3, the J gene TRBJ2-2; no firm D call. The CDR3 is made up of 18 amino acids. V lost 2 bases and J lost 5, with 21 bases in between. The germline V gene has CDR1 LGHNA and CDR2 YSLEER. This CDR3 reads CASSQTLGAGPPTGELFF. The CDR3 DNA reads as TGCGCCAGCAGCCAAACCCTCGGCGCTGGTCCTCCGACCGGGGAGCTGTTTTTT.

This clone came up a few times. The chain is built from TRBV7-2 and TRBJ2-5, with a possible D match to TRBD2 (5 bases). Trimming took 5 bases from V and 7 from J, leaving 20 bases between them. Germline V gene data show CDR1 as SGHTA and CDR2 as FQGNSA. This CDR3 region has 15 residues. CDR3 sequence: CASSRLWGILGTQYF. Here the CDR3 DNA reads TGTGCCAGCAGCCGATTATGGGGTATACTAGGGACCCAGTACTTC.

This chain joins TRBV7-9 and TRBJ2-1, with D possibly matching TRBD1 (5 bases). Trimming stripped 8 bases from V and 6 bases from J, with 5 bases between. CDR1 is SEHNR and CDR2 is FQNEAQ in the germline V gene (reference sequence). The CDR3 totals 10 residues. The CDR3, as DNA: TGTGCCAGCCAGGGCAATGAGCAGTTCTTC. Translating gives CASQGNEQFF.

The chain links TRBV5-6 to TRBJ2-5, with D perhaps matching TRBD1 or TRBD2 (6 bases each). The CDR3 spans 14 residues. V was trimmed by 2 bases and J by 4 bases, leaving 12 bases between them. Germline V gene data show CDR1 as SGHDT and CDR2 as YYEEEE. CDR3 sequence: CASSFRGAGETQYF. DNA of the CDR3: TGTGCCAGCAGCTTTAGGGGGGCCGGAGAGACCCAGTACTTC.

This clone was seen more than once but under ten times. A much larger clone is a single base away; this may be a read error. The chain has TRBV4-2 and TRBJ2-5; D not resolved. V lost 4 bases, J lost 1 base, and 1 base lay in between. From germline, CDR1 is LGHNA and CDR2 YNFKEQ. The CDR3 consists of 11 residues. For the CDR3, the DNA is TGTGCCAGCAGCCTCCAAGAGACCCAGTACTTC. Translated, it gives CASSLQETQYF.

This sequence joins TRBV7-2 and TRBJ2-7, with TRBD1 matching over 7 bases. Germline values: CDR1 SGHTA, CDR2 FQGNSA. The V gene end was trimmed by 4 bases and the J gene end by 6 bases; junction bases not matched to a gene: 6. The CDR3 extends over 13 amino acids. CDR3 loop: CASSSRQGSEQYV. The DNA of the CDR3 is TGTGCCAGCAGCTCTCGACAGGGAAGCGAGCAGTACGTC.

The chain is built from TRBV7-9 and TRBJ1-1; weak D call: TRBD1 (5 bases). Per the germline V gene, CDR1 is SEHNR and CDR2 is FQNEAQ (reference sequence). With 4 bases removed from V and 2 bases from J, the gap between germline ends came to 20 bases. CDR3 length equals 17 residues. The CDR3 DNA follows: TGTGCCAGCAGCTCCCTTACGATCGAGACAGTAAACACTGAAGCTTTCTTT. It codes for CASSSLTIETVNTEAFF.

This clone showed up just a few times. This chain links TRBV18 with TRBJ2-1; 10 nucleotides match TRBD2. CDR1 and CDR2 (germline): KGHSH, LQKENI. The CDR3 consists of 12 residues. The J segment lost 12 bases and the V segment lost 6 bases, leaving 5 bases of the junction unmatched. The CDR3 region has the DNA TGTGCCAGCTCGCTTAGCGGGAGGTTGCAGTTCTTC. This translates into CASSLSGRLQFF.

This clone has more than one count but fewer than ten. The chain employs TRBV6-1 and TRBJ1-1; D is possibly TRBD1 (6 bases). Trimming stripped 5 bases from V and 6 bases from J, with 19 bases between. Germline lookup yields CDR1 MNHNS and CDR2 SASEGT. The CDR3 has 15 residues. The DNA for the CDR3 is TGTGCCAGCAGTTCCCCTGGGGGCAGGAGGCCTGAAGCTTTCTTT. It translates to CASSSPGGRRPEAFF.